The 11 T cell receptor beta chains reported below all come from one sample, sequenced in a study of a mutant IDH1 vaccine in newly diagnosed glioma (dated by TCRdb to the early 2020s). The time point label, as the study defines it: baseline, week 1 (first vaccination visit). The treatment or condition label on this specimen signifies: pre-vaccination baseline after standard-of-care therapy. The library was generated by the immunoSEQ multiplex PCR assay. TCRdb carries this immuneACCESS record with in-frame sequences only. Its versions omit some clonotypes, under half of them owing to an unresolved V gene in the studies checked, with the rest unexplained. The sample table records approximately 15,000 clones; just under 97% of these occur just once. The ten largest clones represent around 3.5% of the sample. Source: peripheral blood mononuclear cells (PBMCs), taken from a glioma patient treated with radiotherapy, temozolomide or both. The receptor set was obtained from a woman aged 18-29 years with glioma. Some clones in this sample may be carry-over from other donors' samples.

The chain couples TRBV27 to TRBJ2-5; the D is unclear. Germline assignment: CDR1 MNHEY and CDR2 SMNVEV (reference sequence). V gave up 8 bases and J gave up 5 bases, with 0 bases separating them. CDR3 length: 8 residues. The CDR3: CASETQYF. CDR3 nucleotide sequence: TGTGCCAGCGAGACCCAGTACTTC.

This chain links TRBV6-6 with TRBJ2-7; maybe TRBD2 (6 bases). V was pared by 8 bases and J by 7 bases, with 18 bases between. The CDR3 is made up of 13 amino acids. The germline V gene has CDR1 MNHNY and CDR2 SVGAGI (reference sequence). The CDR3: CASDLGTGREQYF. CDR3 nucleotides: TGTGCCAGCGATCTAGGGACTGGGAGGGAGCAGTACTTC.

This clone was found once. The chain joins TRBV19 to TRBJ1-4, with 10 bases lining up with TRBD1. V was clipped by 5 bases and J by 7 bases; unmatched bases: 4. Germline assignment: CDR1 LNHDA and CDR2 SQIVND (reference sequence). The CDR3 contains 14 residues. The CDR3 coding sequence is TGTGCCAGTAGTCCTGGGACAGGGGCTGAAAAACTGTTTTTT. This codes for CASSPGTGAEKLFF.

The sample holds one count of this clone. The chain is built from TRBV6-1 and TRBJ1-2, with D hard to call. The CDR3 length is 13 residues. V lost 2 bases and J 7 bases, leaving 11 bases between the germline ends. CDR1 and CDR2 from the germline V gene are MNHNS and SASEGT. The CDR3 sequence: CASSEILWGGYTF. DNA of the CDR3: TGTGCCAGCAGTGAAATCCTGTGGGGTGGCTACACCTTC.

The rearrangement uses TRBV4-1 and TRBJ1-5; D is uncertain. Trimming removed 1 base from V and 0 bases from J, with 16 bases in between. The germline gives CDR1 MGHRA, CDR2 YSYEKL. The CDR3 is made up of 18 amino acids. CDR3 residues: CASSQVRGGSLSNQPQHF. CDR3 DNA: TGCGCCAGCAGCCAAGTTCGGGGTGGCTCCCTTAGCAATCAGCCCCAGCATTTT.

The chain joins TRBV28 to TRBJ1-4; no reliable D call. This CDR3 contains 12 residues. The germline V and J ends were trimmed by 5 bases and 8 bases, with 9 bases remaining between them. The germline gives CDR1 MDHEN, CDR2 SYDVKM. For the CDR3, the DNA is TGTGCCAGCAGTCCCCAGCGGGAAAAACTGTTTTTT. This gives the protein CASSPQREKLFF.

This clone was picked up a small number of times. The chain couples TRBV19 to TRBJ2-1; maybe TRBD2 (6 bases). The CDR3 consists of 15 residues. Germline lookup yields CDR1 LNHDA and CDR2 SQIVND (reference sequence). Trimming shortened V by 3 bases and J by 4 bases, and 13 bases separated the two germline ends. CDR3 bases: TGTGCCAGTAGTATGGCGACTAGAACATACAATGAGCAGTTCTTC. Translated, it gives CASSMATRTYNEQFF.

The rearrangement joins TRBV30 to TRBJ1-5; D ambiguous. The CDR3 runs to 13 residues. V was shortened by 0 bases and J by 4 bases, with 7 bases between the two germline ends. The germline V gene has CDR1 GTSNPN and CDR2 SVGIG (reference sequence). CDR3 loop: CAWSVGGNQPQHF. The CDR3 nucleotides read TGTGCCTGGAGTGTAGGCGGAAATCAGCCCCAGCATTTT.

The chain joins TRBV27 to TRBJ1-1; 8 bases are shared with TRBD1. There are 16 residues in the CDR3. V was pared by 4 bases and J by 6 bases, with 13 bases of the junction left unmatched. Germline loops: CDR1 MNHEY, CDR2 SMNVEV (reference sequence). The CDR3: CASSSRTGRFLAEAFF. The DNA for the CDR3 is TGTGCCAGCAGTTCCCGGACAGGGAGATTCCTCGCTGAAGCTTTCTTT.

The chain uses TRBV7-2 and TRBJ1-6, with TRBD1 matching 9 bases. This CDR3 has 17 residues. V gave up 4 bases and J gave up 10 bases; unmatched junction bases: 14. CDR1 and CDR2 from the germline V gene are SGHTA and FQGNSA. The CDR3 spells CASSSSAVGTGSSPLHF. CDR3 bases: TGTGCCAGCAGCTCCAGCGCAGTTGGGACAGGGAGCTCACCCCTCCACTTT.

The J gene is TRBJ2-7, the V gene TRBV13, with D tentatively TRBD2 (6 bases). The V end lost 5 bases, the J end lost 0 bases, and 17 bases lay between the germline ends. This CDR3 comprises 16 residues. Germline V lookup: CDR1 PRHDT, CDR2 FYEKMQ (reference sequence). CDR3 sequence: CASSPAEGRHSYEQYF. CDR3 nucleotides: TGTGCCAGCAGCCCCGCGGAGGGCAGGCACTCCTACGAGCAGTACTTC. Drawing the rest from reference TRBV13 and TRBJ2-7, the complete variable domain is AAGVIQSPRHLIKEKRETATLKCYPIPRHDTVYWYQQGPGQDPQFLISFYEKMQSDKGSIPDRFSAQQFSDYHSELNMSSLELGDSALYFCASSPAEGRHSYEQYFGPGTRLTVT.